This T cell receptor (beta chain) was captured in a study of Tregs in tolerant kidney transplant recipients. The study's findings and limits: Tolerant patients' donor-specific Tregs expanded beyond overall Tregs, suggesting antigen-driven growth. Biological reproducibility was not directly addressed, but technical replication error appeared minimal.

Remarks on this clone: Antigen specificity is unknown.

Recipients received nonmyeloablative bone marrow transplants from related graft donors, with transient mixed chimerism. Thawed PBMCs were FACS-sorted into unstimulated CD4+CD25+CD127- regulatory T cells, CD4+CD25- non-regulatory cells, CD4 and CD8 cells. The protocol was immunoSEQ multiplex PCR, while the TCRdb copy is restricted to in-frame clones and leaves out a portion. Of about 64,000 clones listed, 87% are singletons. This TCR was sampled from a human patient who received a combined kidney and bone marrow transplant. Some of the T cells might come from the graft donor. Sequenced material: CD4+ T cells from blood (PBMCs), taken 6 months after the transplant.

The chain's CDR3 is CASSAESREETQYF. The CDR3 coding sequence is TGCGCCAGCAGCGCTGAGTCGCGGGAAGAGACCCAGTACTTC. V is TRBV5-1 and J is TRBJ2-5; tentative D call: TRBD2 (5 bases). The V end lost 4 bases, the J end lost 3 bases, and 13 bases lay between the germline ends. CDR3 length: 14 amino acids. Germline CDR1 SGHRS, CDR2 YFSETQ.